The source of this T cell receptor (beta chain) is a study of blood T cell repertoires in COVID-19 (dated by TCRdb to 2018 to 2021). In terms of the full investigation: Samples from collaborators originated in the United States, Italy and Spain and spanned both the acute and convalescent phases of COVID-19. The material from the prospective study consisted of cDNA or gDNA derived from T cells, B-cell-depleted T cells, or PBMCs. Subjects who had been exposed to COVID-19, were actively infected with it, or had recovered from it provided the deeply sampled blood TCRbeta repertoires that made up the dataset. The repertoires were released in a freely available public database intended as a resource for research on the immune response to SARS-CoV-2. Samples were obtained from the ongoing ImmuneRACE study (first 160 participants) and from 1,254 subjects provided by 6 global collaborators. Sample metadata almost always included a de-identified subject ID, COVID-19 status, age in years and sex. HLA class I and class II types, where available, came from metadata supplied by the sample provider rather than from assay-based typing. Broad study findings and their caveats: How much clinical and demographic metadata was included differed by source and by participant, and the metadata was provided uncurated.

The collaborating institutions used their own protocols to collect whole blood in K2EDTA tubes. Collaborator samples were shipped for TCRbeta analysis as frozen whole blood, isolated PBMCs, or DNA extracted from either sample type. TCRbeta CDR3 regions were amplified from genomic DNA by means of the immunoSEQ Assay, a bias-controlled multiplex PCR. On the study's bioinformatics: The number of nucleated cells in each sample was estimated by amplification of reference gene primers within the assay. To quantify the absolute abundance of each unique TCRbeta CDR3 rearrangement, sequence reads were collapsed and filtered. For each sample, productive Simpson clonality was calculated as the square root of Simpson's diversity index over productive rearrangements. TCRdb provides this immuneACCESS table in a form limited to in-frame rearrangements. Some clones are lacking; in checked studies, under half of them reflect an unresolved V gene, and why the rest are absent is not known. V, J and clone size are taken as reported in that table, and D and trimming were inferred from the DNA itself. The sample yields 35,000 to 50,000 clones; 69% were counted once. Clones ranked in the top ten supply 5.5% to 6.5% of the sample.

With regard to this clone: Its antigen specificity is not known. Base-call qualities are not available, and no considerably larger clone is one nucleotide away.

The junction shows trimming of 4 bases on V and 8 bases on J, plus 11 bases between the germline ends. The CDR3 sequence holds 13 residues, the cysteine and phenylalanine included. The kept DNA is CDR3 alone, 39 bases in frame from the first base. The rearranged segments are TRBV12-3 or TRBV12-4 and TRBJ1-4; D gene: possibly TRBD1, on 5 matching bases. This TCR was sampled from a man of 80 years or more with acute or convalescent COVID-19. Material: peripheral blood. The sequence in DNA is TGTGCCAGCAGTTACTCAGGGTTCGAAAAACTGTTTTTT. Its product reads: CASSYSGFEKLFF.